The clone carrying this T cell receptor beta chain was seen a handful of times. This specimen comes from a study of early T cells in non-severe SARS-CoV-2 infection. TCRdb re-called the 5' RACE reads through MiXCR, storing one row per CDR3 protein. The repertoire holds over 95,000 distinct CDR3 sequences, with 16% as singletons. Per germline, CDR1 DFQATT and CDR2 SNEGSKA (reference sequence). The length of the CDR3 is 16 residues. The junction had 13 bases not matched to a gene; V was cut back by 5 bases and J by 4 bases. Sequencing was carried out using whole blood. The chain uses TRBV20-1 and TRBJ2-1; 8 bases are a match to TRBD2. This clonotype was obtained from an adult who was a healthcare worker with PCR-confirmed SARS-CoV-2 infection or an uninfected control (not recorded which). CDR3 coding DNA: TGCAGTGCTGTTGATCCGGGAGGGCCGGATTACAATGAGCAGTTCTTC. Encoded protein: CSAVDPGGPDYNEQFF.